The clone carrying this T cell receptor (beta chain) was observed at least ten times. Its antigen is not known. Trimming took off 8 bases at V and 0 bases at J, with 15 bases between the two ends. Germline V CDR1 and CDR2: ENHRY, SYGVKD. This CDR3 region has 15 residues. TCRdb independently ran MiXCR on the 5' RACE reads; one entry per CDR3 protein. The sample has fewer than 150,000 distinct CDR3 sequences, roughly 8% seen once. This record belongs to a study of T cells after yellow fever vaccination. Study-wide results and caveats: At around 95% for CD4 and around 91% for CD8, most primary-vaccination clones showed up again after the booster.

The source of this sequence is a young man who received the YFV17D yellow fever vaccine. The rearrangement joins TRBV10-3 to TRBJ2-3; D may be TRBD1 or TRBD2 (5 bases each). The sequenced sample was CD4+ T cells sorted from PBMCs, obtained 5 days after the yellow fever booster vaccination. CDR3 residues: CAISISGASTDTQYF. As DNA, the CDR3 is TGTGCCATCTCTATCTCCGGGGCTAGCACAGATACGCAGTATTTT.